The present TCR beta chain was sequenced within a study of CD8 T cells in Susac syndrome. Random hexamers primed reverse transcription of roughly 0.5 to 1 ug RNA. It was immunoSEQ multiplex PCR that amplified TCR beta CDR3 across 54 Vbeta and 13 Jbeta. TCRdb independently ran MiXCR on the immunoSEQ multiplex PCR reads; one entry per CDR3 protein. The sample carries 100,000 to 150,000 distinct CDR3 sequences, 90% to 95% recorded once. The CDR3 runs to 18 residues. Germline CDR1 DFQATT, CDR2 SNEGSKA (reference sequence). Trimming took 5 bases from V and 0 from J; bases not matched to a gene: 13. The TCR was taken from a human donor in good health. The V call is TRBV20-1, the J call TRBJ2-7; TRBD2 aligns across 13 bases. Sequenced: CD4+ T cells from PBMCs. The CDR3 nucleotides read TGCAGTGCTGCCCGGTGGGGACTAGCGGGGTCTAGCTCCTACGAGCAGTACTTC. This translates into CSAARWGLAGSSSYEQYF.